Sequencing of this T cell receptor beta chain was carried out in a study of human T cells and chemical hapten exposure. This CDR3 region has 13 residues. Germline assignment: CDR1 DFQATT and CDR2 SNEGSKA (reference sequence). V lost 6 bases and J 2 bases, leaving 12 bases between the germline ends. As to time point: patch test 3, about 24 weeks after DPC sensitization. Sample treatment: therapeutic diphenylcyclopropenone sensitization with weekly scalp DPC. Separate cDNA molecules received unique molecular identifiers, which the library attached to them. TCRdb reprocessed the RACE reads via MiXCR and lists one record per CDR3 protein. The table lists 95,000 to 150,000 distinct CDR3 sequences, around 10% of them singletons. This clonotype was seen a few times.

The gene calls are TRBV20-1 and TRBJ2-3; D unclear. The receptor was isolated from a woman aged 50 to 60 with alopecia areata. Some clones in this sample may be carry-over from other donors' samples. Sequences were derived from whole blood, sampled in connection with sensitization to the hapten diphenylcyclopropenone (DPC). Here the CDR3 DNA reads TGCAGTGCGAAGTTCCCTTCCACAGATACGCAGTATTTT. It yields the protein CSAKFPSTDTQYF.